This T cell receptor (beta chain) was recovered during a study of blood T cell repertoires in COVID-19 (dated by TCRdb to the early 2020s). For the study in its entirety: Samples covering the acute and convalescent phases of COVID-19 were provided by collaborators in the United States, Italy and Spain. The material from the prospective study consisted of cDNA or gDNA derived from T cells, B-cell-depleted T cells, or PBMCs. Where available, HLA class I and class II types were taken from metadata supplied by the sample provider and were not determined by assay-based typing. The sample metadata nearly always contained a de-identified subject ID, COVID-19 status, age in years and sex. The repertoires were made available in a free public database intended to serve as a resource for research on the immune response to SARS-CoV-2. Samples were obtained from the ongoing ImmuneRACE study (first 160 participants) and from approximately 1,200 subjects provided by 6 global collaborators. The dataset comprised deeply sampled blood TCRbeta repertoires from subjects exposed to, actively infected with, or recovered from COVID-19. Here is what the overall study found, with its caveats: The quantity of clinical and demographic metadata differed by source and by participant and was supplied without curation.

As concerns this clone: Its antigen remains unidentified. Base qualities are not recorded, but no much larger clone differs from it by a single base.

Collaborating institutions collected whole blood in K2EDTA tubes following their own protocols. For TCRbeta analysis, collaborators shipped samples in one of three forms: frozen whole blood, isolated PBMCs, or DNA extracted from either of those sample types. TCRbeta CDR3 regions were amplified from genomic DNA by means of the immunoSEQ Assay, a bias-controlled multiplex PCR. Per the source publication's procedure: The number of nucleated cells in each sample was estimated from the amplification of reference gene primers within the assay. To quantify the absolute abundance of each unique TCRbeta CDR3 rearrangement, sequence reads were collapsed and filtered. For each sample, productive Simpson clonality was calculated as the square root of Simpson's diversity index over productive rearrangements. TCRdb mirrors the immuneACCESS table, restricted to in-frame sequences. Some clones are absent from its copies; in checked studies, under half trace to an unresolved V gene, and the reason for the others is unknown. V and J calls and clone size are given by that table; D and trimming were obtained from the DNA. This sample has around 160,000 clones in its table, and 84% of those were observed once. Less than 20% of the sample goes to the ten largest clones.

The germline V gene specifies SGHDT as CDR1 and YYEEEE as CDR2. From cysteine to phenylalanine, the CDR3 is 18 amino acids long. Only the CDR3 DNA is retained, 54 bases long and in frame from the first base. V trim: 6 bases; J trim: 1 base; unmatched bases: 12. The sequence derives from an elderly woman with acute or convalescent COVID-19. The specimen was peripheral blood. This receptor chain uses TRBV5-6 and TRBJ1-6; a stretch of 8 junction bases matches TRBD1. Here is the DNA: TGTGCCAGCAACAGCTTGGTACGACAGGGGTCCTATAATTCACCCCTCCACTTT. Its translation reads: CASNSLVRQGSYNSPLHF.